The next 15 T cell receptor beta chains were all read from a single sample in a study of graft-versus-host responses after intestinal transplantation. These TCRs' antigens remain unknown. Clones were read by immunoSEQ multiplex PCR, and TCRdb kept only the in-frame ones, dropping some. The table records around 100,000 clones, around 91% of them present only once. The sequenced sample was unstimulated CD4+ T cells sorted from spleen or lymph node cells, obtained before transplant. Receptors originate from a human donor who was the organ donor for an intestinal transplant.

The CDR3 DNA follows: TGTGCCAGCAGTTTTGGGTACGGGGTGAAAGCTTTCTTT. This codes for CASSFGYGVKAFF. The chain carries TRBV28 and TRBJ1-1; the D is unclear. V was pared by 3 bases and J by 9 bases, with 14 bases between. The CDR3 loop spans 13 amino acids. Germline values: CDR1 MDHEN, CDR2 SYDVKM.

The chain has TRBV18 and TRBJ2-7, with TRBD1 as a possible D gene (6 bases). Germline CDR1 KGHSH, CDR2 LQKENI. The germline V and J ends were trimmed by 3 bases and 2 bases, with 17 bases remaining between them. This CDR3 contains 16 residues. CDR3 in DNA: TGTGCCAGCTCACCTGGTGACAGGAGCTATACCTACGAGCAGTACTTC. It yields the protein CASSPGDRSYTYEQYF.

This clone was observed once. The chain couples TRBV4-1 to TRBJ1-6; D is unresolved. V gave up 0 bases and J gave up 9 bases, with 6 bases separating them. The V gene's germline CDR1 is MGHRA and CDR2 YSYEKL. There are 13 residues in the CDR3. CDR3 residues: CASSQERVSPLHF. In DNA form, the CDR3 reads TGCGCCAGCAGCCAAGAAAGAGTTTCACCCCTCCACTTT.

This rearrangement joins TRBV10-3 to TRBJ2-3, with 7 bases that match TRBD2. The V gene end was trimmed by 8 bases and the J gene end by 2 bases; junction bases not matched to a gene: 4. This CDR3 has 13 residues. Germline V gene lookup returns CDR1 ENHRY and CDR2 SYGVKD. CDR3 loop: CAIRSGYTDTQYF. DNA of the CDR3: TGTGCCATCCGTAGCGGGTACACAGATACGCAGTATTTT.

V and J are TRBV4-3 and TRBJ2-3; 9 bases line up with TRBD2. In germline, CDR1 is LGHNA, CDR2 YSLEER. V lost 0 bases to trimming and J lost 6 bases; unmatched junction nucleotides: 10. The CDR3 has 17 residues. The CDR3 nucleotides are TGCGCCAGCAGCCAAGATTGGCTAGCGGGGAAATCCGATACGCAGTATTTT. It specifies CASSQDWLAGKSDTQYF.

For the CDR3, the DNA is TGTGCCAGCAGCCTTCTAGCGGGGCTAGGCACAGATACGCAGTATTTT. This translates into CASSLLAGLGTDTQYF. V and J are TRBV11-2 and TRBJ2-3; 9 nucleotides align to TRBD2. Germline values: CDR1 SGHAT, CDR2 FQNNGV. This CDR3 contains 16 residues. V lost 5 bases, J lost 1 base, and 7 bases stayed unmatched.

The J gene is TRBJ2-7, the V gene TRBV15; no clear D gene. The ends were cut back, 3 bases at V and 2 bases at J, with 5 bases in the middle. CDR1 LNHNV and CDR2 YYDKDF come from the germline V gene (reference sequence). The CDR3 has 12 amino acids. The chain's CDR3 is CATSSYPYEQYF. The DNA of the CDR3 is TGTGCCACCAGCAGCTACCCCTACGAGCAGTACTTC.

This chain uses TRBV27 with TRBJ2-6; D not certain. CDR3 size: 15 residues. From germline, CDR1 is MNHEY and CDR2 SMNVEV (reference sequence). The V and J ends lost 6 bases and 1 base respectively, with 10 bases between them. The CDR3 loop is CASSPRLSGANVLTF. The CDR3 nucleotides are TGTGCCAGCAGCCCTCGACTGTCTGGGGCCAACGTCCTGACTTTC.

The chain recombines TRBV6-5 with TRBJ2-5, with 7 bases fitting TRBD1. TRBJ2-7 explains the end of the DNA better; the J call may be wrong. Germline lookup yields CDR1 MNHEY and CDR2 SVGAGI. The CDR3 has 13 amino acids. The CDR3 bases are TGTGCCAGCAGCCCAGGGGGAATTGGCGAGCAGTACTTC. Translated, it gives CASSPGGIGEQYF.

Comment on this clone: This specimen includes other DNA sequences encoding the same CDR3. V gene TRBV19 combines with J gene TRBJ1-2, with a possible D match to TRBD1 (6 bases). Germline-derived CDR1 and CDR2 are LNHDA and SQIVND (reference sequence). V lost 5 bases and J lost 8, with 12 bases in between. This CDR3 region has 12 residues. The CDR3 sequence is CASSRGGWGYTF. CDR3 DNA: TGTGCCAGTAGTCGCGGGGGCTGGGGCTACACCTTC. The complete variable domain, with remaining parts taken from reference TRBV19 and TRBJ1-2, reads DGGITQSPKYLFRKEGQNVTLSCEQNLNHDAMYWYRQDPGQGLRLIYYSQIVNDFQKGDIAEGYSVSREKKESFPLTVTSAQKNPTAFYLCASSRGGWGYTFGSGTRLTVV.

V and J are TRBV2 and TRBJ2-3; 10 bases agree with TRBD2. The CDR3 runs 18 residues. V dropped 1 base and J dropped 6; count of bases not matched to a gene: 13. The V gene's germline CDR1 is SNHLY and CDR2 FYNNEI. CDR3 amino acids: CASSEDLLAGEASDTQYF. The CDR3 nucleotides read TGTGCCAGCAGTGAAGATTTGCTAGCGGGGGAAGCTTCGGATACGCAGTATTTT.

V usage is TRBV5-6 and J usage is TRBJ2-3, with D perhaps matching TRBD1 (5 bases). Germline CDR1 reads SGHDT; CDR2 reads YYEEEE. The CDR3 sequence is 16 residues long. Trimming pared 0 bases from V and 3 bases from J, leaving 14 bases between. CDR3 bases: TGTGCCAGCAGCTTGGCTGGGGCAGTATTGACAGATACGCAGTATTTT. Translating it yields CASSLAGAVLTDTQYF.

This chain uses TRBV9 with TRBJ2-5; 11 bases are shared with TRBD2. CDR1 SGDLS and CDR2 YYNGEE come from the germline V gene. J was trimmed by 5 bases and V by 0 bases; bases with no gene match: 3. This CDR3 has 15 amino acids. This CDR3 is CASSVVASGGETQYF. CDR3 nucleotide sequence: TGTGCCAGCAGCGTAGTGGCTAGCGGGGGGGAGACCCAGTACTTC.

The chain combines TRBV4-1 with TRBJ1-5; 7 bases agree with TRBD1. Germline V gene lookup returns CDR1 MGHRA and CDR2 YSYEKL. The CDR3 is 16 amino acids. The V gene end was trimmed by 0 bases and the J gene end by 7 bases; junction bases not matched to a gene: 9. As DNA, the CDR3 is TGCGCCAGCAGCCAAGATCGACAGGGAGGAGGACAGCCCCAGCATTTT. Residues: CASSQDRQGGGQPQHF.

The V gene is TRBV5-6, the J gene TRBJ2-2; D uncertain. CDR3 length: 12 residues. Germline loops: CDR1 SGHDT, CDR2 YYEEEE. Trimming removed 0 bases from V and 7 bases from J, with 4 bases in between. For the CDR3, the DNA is TGTGCCAGCAGCTTGGTAGTCGGGGAGCTGTTTTTT. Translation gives CASSLVVGELFF.